This TCR beta chain was retrieved from a study of T-cell memory formation after mild COVID-19. Points from the study as a whole: Clones contracting day 15 to 85 were balanced CD4/CD8; later expanders leaned CD4+.

Germline V lookup: CDR1 MNHEY, CDR2 SVGAGI. The CDR3 has 12 amino acids. The V and J ends lost 4 bases and 8 bases respectively, with 9 bases between them. This clonotype has just a few counts. Its target is not known. TCR alpha and TCR beta cDNA libraries with sample barcodes and UMIs came from 5'RACE using constant-segment primers. Via MiXCR, TCRdb re-called the 5' RACE reads, giving one row per CDR3 protein. The data hold 65,000 to 95,000 distinct CDR3 sequences, with roughly 13% observed a single time. The receptor's source is a young man who had mild COVID-19 (a few samples of this study predate the infection). Cell type and time point are not known. Sequencing was done on a sample of PBMCs or a T cell subset sorted from them (not recorded which). The rearrangement uses TRBV6-5 and TRBJ2-1; no reliable D call. The chain's CDR3 is CASSLKGDEQFF. CDR3 in DNA: TGTGCCAGCAGTTTAAAGGGCGATGAGCAGTTCTTC.